These 25 T cell receptor beta chains share one sample of origin, sequenced in a study of blood T cell repertoires in COVID-19. Data came from immunoSEQ multiplex PCR; TCRdb stores just in-frame clones and leaves some out. The data hold under 85,000 clones, with approximately 83% observed a single time. Sequenced sample: peripheral blood. These receptors originate from a man in his forties with COVID-19, enrolled during active disease.

The genes are TRBV10-2 and TRBJ2-4; D is unresolved. This CDR3 spans 14 amino acids. With 3 bases removed from V and 1 base from J, the gap between germline ends came to 7 bases. CDR1 WSHSY and CDR2 SAAADI come from the germline V gene. The CDR3 reads CASSDIMAKNIQYF. DNA for the CDR3: TGCGCCAGCAGTGATATTATGGCCAAAAACATTCAGTACTTC.

The chain couples TRBV2 to TRBJ1-5, with a tentative D call TRBD1 (6 bases). V was pared by 7 bases and J by 0 bases, with 10 bases between. The CDR3 is 14 amino acids. Germline V gene sequence: CDR1 SNHLY, CDR2 FYNNEI. The DNA for the CDR3 is TGTGCCAGCACGGACAGTAATAGCAATCAGCCCCAGCATTTT. Translated, it gives CASTDSNSNQPQHF.

The chain combines TRBV27 with TRBJ2-5; D possibly corresponds to TRBD1 (6 bases). The V end lost 0 bases, the J end lost 5 bases, and 13 bases lay between the germline ends. From germline, CDR1 is MNHEY and CDR2 SMNVEV (reference sequence). The CDR3 loop spans 15 amino acids. The chain's CDR3 is CASSLSWGRSETQYF. For the CDR3, the DNA is TGTGCCAGCAGTTTATCGTGGGGGCGTTCGGAGACCCAGTACTTC.

The rearrangement joins TRBV11-3 to TRBJ2-2; weak D call: TRBD1 (6 bases). Trimming removed 0 bases from V and 4 bases from J, with 15 bases in between. From germline, CDR1 is SGHNT and CDR2 YENEEA. This CDR3 spans 17 amino acids. CDR3 region: CASSLEGARQSTGELFF. The CDR3, as DNA: TGTGCCAGCAGCTTAGAGGGGGCCAGACAGAGCACCGGGGAGCTGTTTTTT.

The chain links TRBV5-1 to TRBJ1-2; no clear D gene. CDR1 SGHRS and CDR2 YFSETQ come from the germline V gene. The length of the CDR3 is 13 residues. The V gene lost 1 base and the J gene lost 7 bases, with 11 bases spanning the gap. CDR3 protein: CASSLRGEAGYTF. CDR3 DNA: TGCGCCAGCAGCTTGCGTGGGGAGGCTGGCTACACCTTC. The whole variable domain, filled in from reference TRBV5-1 and TRBJ1-2, reads KAGVTQTPRYLIKTRGQQVTLSCSPISGHRSVSWYQQTPGQGLQFLFEYFSETQRNKGNFPGRFSGRQFSNSRSEMNVSTLELGDSALYLCASSLRGEAGYTFGSGTRLTVV.

The table lists this clone with a few counts. The rearrangement joins TRBV5-4 to TRBJ2-2, with D unclear. Trimming took off 0 bases at V and 7 bases at J, with 4 bases between the two ends. The CDR3 runs to 12 residues. Germline loops: CDR1 SGHNT, CDR2 YYREEE (reference sequence). CDR3 in amino acids: CASSLGGGELFF. In nucleotides, the CDR3 is TGTGCCAGCAGCTTGGGCGGCGGGGAGCTGTTTTTT. Drawing the rest from reference TRBV5-4 and TRBJ2-2, the complete variable domain is ETGVTQSPTHLIKTRGQQVTLRCSSQSGHNTVSWYQQALGQGPQFIFQYYREEENGRGNFPPRFSGLQFPNYSSELNVNALELDDSALYLCASSLGGGELFFGEGSRLTVL.

This chain links TRBV6-1 with TRBJ1-5; a possible D gene is TRBD1 (5 bases). The V gene's germline CDR1 is MNHNS and CDR2 SASEGT. This CDR3 has 15 amino acids. V lost 3 bases, J lost 3 bases, and 12 bases lay in between. The CDR3 DNA reads as TGTGCCAGCAGTGAGGCGGGGGGGGACAATCAGCCCCAGCATTTT. The encoded protein is CASSEAGGDNQPQHF.

This chain links TRBV2 with TRBJ1-1; D unresolved. In germline, CDR1 is SNHLY, CDR2 FYNNEI. V gave up 7 bases and J gave up 1 base, with 16 bases separating them. This CDR3 is built from 15 residues. The CDR3 here is CASIDEGIPNTEAFF. The DNA for the CDR3 is TGTGCCAGCATCGACGAGGGAATACCGAACACTGAAGCTTTCTTT.

This clone has a count of ten or more. The gene calls are TRBV5-1 and TRBJ2-3; 13 nucleotides line up with TRBD2. Germline CDR1 is SGHRS and CDR2 is YFSETQ. The J segment lost 11 bases and the V segment lost 2 bases, leaving 8 bases of the junction unmatched. The CDR3 is 15 amino acids. The CDR3 is CASSFGTSGETGQYF. As DNA, the CDR3 is TGCGCCAGCAGCTTTGGGACTAGCGGGGAAACTGGGCAGTATTTT.

This clone has only a few counts. The rearrangement uses TRBV6-6 and TRBJ1-2, with 7 bases matching TRBD1. Germline loops: CDR1 MNHNY, CDR2 SVGAGI (reference sequence). V trimming: 2 bases; J trimming: 4 bases; junction bases outside the gene matches: 4. There are 14 residues in the CDR3. The CDR3 sequence is CASSYIRQGYGYTF. CDR3 DNA: TGTGCCAGCAGTTACATTCGACAGGGCTATGGCTACACCTTC.

The chain uses TRBV5-1 and TRBJ2-5, with a weak D call TRBD1 (6 bases). V was pared by 7 bases and J by 5 bases, with 15 bases between. Germline assignment: CDR1 SGHRS and CDR2 YFSETQ. This CDR3 has 13 residues. CDR3 nucleotides: TGCGCCAGCGCCTTAACAGGGCTGGAGACCCAGTACTTC. Its protein product is CASALTGLETQYF.

The chain recombines TRBV29-1 with TRBJ1-2; 7 bases agree with TRBD1. Germline CDR1 SQVTM, CDR2 ANQGSEA. The CDR3 contains 13 residues. V was pared by 6 bases and J by 1 base, with 5 bases of the junction left unmatched. The CDR3 region is CSVVRGDNYGYTF. CDR3 nucleotide sequence: TGCAGCGTAGTCAGGGGGGATAACTATGGCTACACCTTC. Complete variable domain (other parts from reference TRBV29-1 and TRBJ1-2): SAVISQKPSRDICQRGTSLTIQCQVDSQVTMMFWYRQQPGQSLTLIATANQGSEATYESGFVIDKFPISRPNLTFSTLTVSNMSPEDSSIYLCSVVRGDNYGYTFGSGTRLTVV.

The rearrangement links TRBV25-1 to TRBJ1-1; D ambiguous. Germline V CDR1 and CDR2: MGHDK, SYGVNS. The CDR3 covers 15 residues. V was trimmed by 5 bases and J by 3 bases, leaving 16 bases between them. CDR3 region: CASSKPGDQDTEAFF. The CDR3 DNA follows: TGTGCCAGCAGTAAACCGGGAGACCAGGACACTGAAGCTTTCTTT. Full variable domain (missing parts from reference TRBV25-1 and TRBJ1-1): EADIYQTPRYLVIGTGKKITLECSQTMGHDKMYWYQQDPGMELHLIHYSYGVNSTEKGDLSSESTVSRIRTEHFPLTLESARPSHTSQYLCASSKPGDQDTEAFFGQGTRLTVV.

The chain has TRBV9 and TRBJ1-2; D is ambiguous. The V end lost 3 bases, the J end lost 3 bases, and 6 bases lay between the germline ends. The germline gives CDR1 SGDLS, CDR2 YYNGEE. This CDR3 spans 12 amino acids. In DNA form, the CDR3 reads TGTGCCAGCAGCGGAGAAGACTATGGCTACACCTTC. Translating gives CASSGEDYGYTF.

The chain joins TRBV7-9 to TRBJ1-1; no clear D gene. This CDR3 is 13 amino acids long. Germline lookup yields CDR1 SEHNR and CDR2 FQNEAQ (reference sequence). Between the trimmed V and J ends, which lost 2 bases and 4 bases, there was a span of 8 bases. The CDR3 loop is CASSLSGSTEAFF. The CDR3 DNA reads as TGTGCCAGCAGCTTAAGTGGGAGCACTGAAGCTTTCTTT.

The J gene is TRBJ1-2, the V gene TRBV6-6, with D hard to call. Germline lookup yields CDR1 MNHNY and CDR2 SVGAGI (reference sequence). V lost 2 bases and J 5 bases, leaving 6 bases between the germline ends. The CDR3 contains 12 residues. This CDR3 reads CASSYVSYGYTF. The CDR3 DNA reads TGTGCCAGCAGTTACGTCAGTTATGGCTACACCTTC.

The rearrangement links TRBV4-2 to TRBJ1-2; unclear D gene. V was cut by 0 bases and J by 2 bases, with 10 bases left in between. The CDR3 totals 15 residues. Germline assignment: CDR1 LGHNA and CDR2 YNFKEQ. This CDR3 reads CASSQDLTENYGYTF. DNA of the CDR3: TGTGCCAGCAGCCAAGACCTCACGGAGAACTATGGCTACACCTTC.

The V and J genes are TRBV28 and TRBJ1-4; possibly TRBD1 for D (6 bases). Germline V gene lookup returns CDR1 MDHEN and CDR2 SYDVKM. This CDR3 is 13 amino acids long. The germline V and J ends were trimmed by 6 bases and 5 bases, with 10 bases remaining between them. The CDR3 spells CASRRQENEKLFF. CDR3 sequence (DNA): TGTGCCAGCAGGCGACAGGAGAATGAAAAACTGTTTTTT.

V is TRBV6-5 and J is TRBJ1-1, with 8 bases matching TRBD1. Germline V gene lookup returns CDR1 MNHEY and CDR2 SVGAGI. The CDR3 loop spans 14 amino acids. The V and J ends lost 3 bases and 4 bases, in that order; junction bases with no gene match: 4. DNA for the CDR3: TGTGCCAGCAGTTATCGCGGACAGGGCACTGAAGCTTTCTTT. Translating it yields CASSYRGQGTEAFF.

The chain recombines TRBV5-1 with TRBJ1-6; 10 bases fit TRBD1. This CDR3 has 17 amino acids. From germline, CDR1 is SGHRS and CDR2 YFSETQ. V lost 0 bases to trimming and J lost 2 bases; unmatched junction nucleotides: 2. CDR3 amino acids: CASSLGDRGAYNSPLHF. The DNA of the CDR3 is TGCGCCAGCAGCTTGGGGGACAGGGGTGCCTATAATTCACCCCTCCACTTT. The full variable domain, rest sourced from reference TRBV5-1 and TRBJ1-6, is KAGVTQTPRYLIKTRGQQVTLSCSPISGHRSVSWYQQTPGQGLQFLFEYFSETQRNKGNFPGRFSGRQFSNSRSEMNVSTLELGDSALYLCASSLGDRGAYNSPLHFGNGTRLTVT.

The chain has TRBV6-5 and TRBJ2-3; the D gene is possibly TRBD2 (6 bases). CDR1 is MNHEY and CDR2 is SVGAGI in the germline V gene. There are 15 residues in the CDR3. V gave up 2 bases and J gave up 4 bases, with 13 bases separating them. For the CDR3, the DNA is TGTGCCAGCAGTTACACTGCGGGGCACGCAGATACGCAGTATTTT. This sequence encodes CASSYTAGHADTQYF.

The V call is TRBV18, the J call TRBJ2-7; D is uncertain. The CDR3 totals 13 residues. Germline V gene lookup returns CDR1 KGHSH and CDR2 LQKENI. Trimming shortened V by 4 bases and J by 0 bases, and 7 bases separated the two germline ends. The CDR3 DNA follows: TGTGCCAGCTCACACCCAGACTCCTACGAGCAGTACTTC. The encoded protein is CASSHPDSYEQYF.

The chain carries TRBV5-1 and TRBJ1-1, with D possibly TRBD1 on 5 matching bases. This CDR3 is 15 amino acids long. Per germline, CDR1 SGHRS and CDR2 YFSETQ. The V and J ends lost 0 bases and 3 bases respectively, with 12 bases between them. CDR3 DNA sequence: TGCGCCAGCAGCTTGGGGGCAGGGATTCACACTGAAGCTTTCTTT. Amino acids: CASSLGAGIHTEAFF.

This clone was counted a single time. The rearrangement links TRBV30 to TRBJ2-3, with D possibly being TRBD2 (6 bases). Trimming shortened V by 0 bases and J by 5 bases, and 9 bases separated the two germline ends. Per germline, CDR1 GTSNPN and CDR2 SVGIG (reference sequence). This CDR3 comprises 13 residues. The CDR3 here is CAWSVRGKDTQYF. The CDR3 nucleotides are TGTGCCTGGAGTGTCCGGGGGAAAGATACGCAGTATTTT.

The chain combines TRBV19 with TRBJ2-2; 15 nucleotides line up with TRBD2. The V and J ends lost 8 bases and 3 bases, in that order; junction bases with no gene match: 7. This CDR3 contains 17 residues. Germline loops: CDR1 LNHDA, CDR2 SQIVND (reference sequence). The CDR3: CASGGLAGGPYTGELFF. The CDR3 bases are TGTGCCAGTGGGGGACTAGCGGGGGGCCCGTACACCGGGGAGCTGTTTTTT.